Listed below are T cell receptor beta chains from one sample, sequenced in a study of cytomegalovirus exposure and HLA in healthy donors. Libraries were prepared by immunoSEQ multiplex PCR; TCRdb keeps only in-frame clonotypes and omits some of them. The sample lists some 120,000 clones; 70% to 90% were seen once. The sample taken for sequencing was PBMCs. The receptors derive from a woman between 18 and 29 years old in good health and CMV-seronegative. CDR3s include the opening cysteine and the closing phenylalanine or tryptophan. A D gene is named only where the DNA matches it firmly. The size field is filled for only some rows; it gives once, few, many or a size class.

d_gene | abundance | j_gene | v_gene | CDR3nt | CDR3aa
TRBD1 | - | TRBJ1-1 | TRBV28 | TGTGCCAGCAGTGCACCGGGACAGGGAGGTCTGTTTTTTGCTGAAGCTTTCTTT | CASSAPGQGGLFFAEAFF
- | few | TRBJ1-5 | TRBV16 | TGTGCCAGCAGCTATCAGGGGAATCAGCCCCAGCATTTT | CASSYQGNQPQHF
- | - | TRBJ2-4 | TRBV4-1 | TGCGCCAGCAGCCAAGTAATAGCGGTAGACATTCAGTACTTC | CASSQVIAVDIQYF
TRBD1 | - | TRBJ2-7 | TRBV11-3 | TGTGCCAGCAGCTTTTCCGGGACAGGGTATAAAGTTTCCCATTTC | CASSFSGTGYKVSHF
TRBD1 | - | TRBJ2-7 | TRBV6-1 | TGTGCCAGCAGTTCGGACAGGGGCTCCTACGAGCAGTACTTC | CASSSDRGSYEQYF
- | once | TRBJ1-2 | TRBV30 | TGTGCCTGGAGTGTGGCAGGGATAAGCTATGGCTACACCTTC | CAWSVAGISYGYTF
TRBD1 | - | TRBJ2-2 | TRBV2 | TGTGCCAGCACCCCAGGACAGGGTACGCTGTTTTTT | CASTPGQGTLFF
- | - | TRBJ2-7 | TRBV14 | TGTGCCAGCAGCCAAGATACCGGTCCTGGGCAGTACTTC | CASSQDTGPGQYF
- | - | TRBJ1-2 | TRBV30 | TGTGCCTGGAGTCCACACGTGGCCGCCTATGGCTACACCTTC | CAWSPHVAAYGYTF
- | - | TRBJ1-2 | TRBV27 | TGTGCCAGCGGATGGATTTTGAGTACGACTAGCTATGGCTACACCTTC | CASGWILSTTSYGYTF
TRBD1 | - | TRBJ2-7 | TRBV28 | TGTGCCAGCAGTCTCCGGGACAGGGGATACGAGCAGTACTTC | CASSLRDRGYEQYF
TRBD1 | once | TRBJ2-1 | TRBV5-4 | TGTGCCAGCAGCTTGGGGGACAGGGACCAGTTCTTC | CASSLGDRDQFF
- | - | TRBJ1-2 | TRBV15 | TGTGCCACCAGCAGAAGCCAGGATGGCTACACCTTC | CATSRSQDGYTF
- | - | TRBJ2-5 | TRBV25-1 | TGTGCCAGCAGTGAATCCCGGATCACACAGGGCAACCAAGAGACCCAGTACTTC | CASSESRITQGNQETQYF
- | once | TRBJ1-4 | TRBV6-1 | TGTGCCAGCACCGAAAGAGGTTGGGAGGAAAAACTGTTTTTT | CASTERGWEEKLFF
TRBD2 | - | TRBJ2-7 | TRBV10-3 | TGTGCCATCAGTGATGGTTTCGTAGCGGGGGGCTACGAGCAGTACTTC | CAISDGFVAGGYEQYF
- | - | TRBJ1-5 | TRBV28 | TGTGCCAGCAGTTCACAGAGAACCCTTAATCAGCCCCAGCATTTT | CASSSQRTLNQPQHF
- | - | TRBJ2-5 | TRBV27 | TGTGCCAGCAGTGCTAGTTATTGGTCTCAAGAGACCCAGTACTTC | CASSASYWSQETQYF
TRBD1 | - | TRBJ1-2 | TRBV5-1 | TGCGCCAGCAGCCCCGGACAGGGGAAAGGCTATGGCTACACCTTC | CASSPGQGKGYGYTF
TRBD1 | - | TRBJ2-7 | TRBV28 | TGTGCCAGCAGTTCGTCCGGGACAGGGTGGGAGGAGCAGTACTTC | CASSSSGTGWEEQYF
TRBD1 | - | TRBJ1-2 | TRBV27 | TGTGCCACCCTATTCCAAGACCGGGACAGGGACCGTAAAGGCTATGGCTACACCTTC | CATLFQDRDRDRKGYGYTF
TRBD2 | - | TRBJ2-7 | TRBV5-4 | TGTGCCAGCAGCTTGGAAGTAGCGGGAGTCTACGAGCAGTACTTC | CASSLEVAGVYEQYF
TRBD1 | - | TRBJ2-7 | TRBV15 | TGTGCCACCAGCAGTCGCGGGACAGGGGACTACGAGCAGTACTTC | CATSSRGTGDYEQYF
TRBD1 | few | TRBJ1-4 | TRBV2 | TGTGCCACATTTACGGGACAGGAGCCCATGAAACTGTTTTTT | CATFTGQEPMKLFF
- | - | TRBJ1-3 | TRBV9 | TGTGCCAGCAGCCTATCTGGGGGCGCCGGAAACACCATATATTTT | CASSLSGGAGNTIYF
- | - | TRBJ2-3 | TRBV27 | TGTGCCAGCAGTCTAACAGGCAGGGGCACAGATACGCAGTATTTT | CASSLTGRGTDTQYF
TRBD1 | - | TRBJ1-2 | TRBV5-4 | TGTGCCAGCAGCCCGGACAGGGTGGCTAACTATGGCTACACCTTC | CASSPDRVANYGYTF
- | - | TRBJ1-5 | TRBV6-5 | TGTGCCAGCAACCCGGGGGGGAATCAGCCCCAGCATTTT | CASNPGGNQPQHF
TRBD1 | - | TRBJ1-2 | TRBV7-2 | TGTGCCAGCAGCCCAGAACCCGGGACAGGGGTTAGGAATGGCTACACCTTC | CASSPEPGTGVRNGYTF
- | - | TRBJ2-2 | TRBV4-1 | TGCGCCAGCAGCCTGCTGGAGGGTACCGGGGAGCTGTTTTTT | CASSLLEGTGELFF
- | - | TRBJ2-7 | TRBV5-1 | TGCGCCAGCAGCCTAAGGACACCCATTGACGAGCAGTACTTC | CASSLRTPIDEQYF
TRBD1 | - | TRBJ2-2 | TRBV11-3 | TGTGCCAGCGGGACAGCAACCGGGGAGCTGTTTTTT | CASGTATGELFF
TRBD2 | many | TRBJ2-7 | TRBV13 | TGTGCCAGCAGCTTAGAGGGCGGGGGGACCTACGAGCAGTACTTC | CASSLEGGGTYEQYF
- | - | TRBJ1-2 | TRBV28 | TGTGCCAGCAGTTTATTTAGCGGGAATGGCTACACCTTC | CASSLFSGNGYTF
TRBD1 | - | TRBJ1-4 | TRBV5-1 | TGCGCCAGCAGCTTGAGACAGGGTAGGAATGAAAAACTGTTTTTT | CASSLRQGRNEKLFF
- | - | TRBJ2-3 | TRBV7-6 | TGTGCCAGCAGCCCCAGGGGGGCCCCGGATACGCAGTATTTT | CASSPRGAPDTQYF
- | - | TRBJ1-2 | TRBV4-1 | TGCGCCAGCAGCCAAGTAAGGGCGGACTCCGGCTACACCTTC | CASSQVRADSGYTF
- | - | TRBJ1-1 | TRBV20-1 | TGCAGTGGGTTGGAGGACACTGAAGCTTTCTTT | CSGLEDTEAFF
TRBD1 | - | TRBJ1-2 | TRBV5-4 | TGTGCCAGCAGCAGGGACAGGCTAAACTATGGCTACACCTTC | CASSRDRLNYGYTF
- | - | TRBJ1-2 | TRBV30 | TGTGCCTGGACCACAGGCCCCTATGGCTACACCTTC | CAWTTGPYGYTF
- | - | TRBJ2-3 | TRBV5-6 | TGTGCCAGCAGCCGCCGGGTTGGCACAGATACGCAGTATTTT | CASSRRVGTDTQYF
- | once | TRBJ1-5 | TRBV7-8 | TGTGCCAGCAGCTCACTAAGCTGGGATCAGCCCCAGCATTTT | CASSSLSWDQPQHF
TRBD1 | - | TRBJ2-6 | TRBV7-2 | TGTGCCAGCAGCTGGGACAGCTACCAGCCCCTCTCTGGGGCCAACGTCCTGACTTTC | CASSWDSYQPLSGANVLTF
- | - | TRBJ1-5 | TRBV28 | TGTGCCAGCAGTTTTCAATTCTATAGACAGACTGATAGCAATCAGCCCCAGCATTTT | CASSFQFYRQTDSNQPQHF
TRBD2 | - | TRBJ2-7 | TRBV2 | TGTGCCAGCAGTGATGGGAGGGGTTGGGGCTACGAGCAGTACTTC | CASSDGRGWGYEQYF
- | - | TRBJ1-1 | TRBV7-2 | TGTGCCAGCAGCTCCTATGCTACCGGGGACACTGAAGCTTTCTTT | CASSSYATGDTEAFF
TRBD1 | once | TRBJ1-2 | TRBV25-1 | TGTGCCAGCAGTGAAGTGGGGACAGGGGGTGGCTACACCTTC | CASSEVGTGGGYTF
- | - | TRBJ2-2 | TRBV21-1 | TGTGCCAGCCCGAGGCCCGGGACAGGGGTAGCCGGGGAGCTGTTTTTT | CASPRPGTGVAGELFF
- | - | TRBJ1-2 | TRBV29-1 | TGCAGCGTCGCTACAGGGTCAGGCGGTAACTATGGCTACACCTTC | CSVATGSGGNYGYTF
- | - | TRBJ1-2 | TRBV18 | TGTGCCAGCTCACCCGGGACACCGCGTCAGTCCCGGCAGGGCTACACCTTC | CASSPGTPRQSRQGYTF
TRBD2 | - | TRBJ2-3 | TRBV2 | TGTGCCAGCAGCGCGGGGGGGCATGGCACAGATACGCAGTATTTT | CASSAGGHGTDTQYF
- | - | TRBJ1-2 | TRBV13 | TGTGCCAGCAGCTTACTCTCATGGGGGGATGGGGACTATGGCTACACCTTC | CASSLLSWGDGDYGYTF
- | - | TRBJ1-1 | TRBV29-1 | TGCAGCGTTGAAGGCTCTCAGCGATCGAACACTGAAGCTTTCTTT | CSVEGSQRSNTEAFF